One sample yielded the 28 T cell receptor beta chains listed below, sequenced in a study of T-cell memory formation after mild COVID-19. A single record per CDR3 protein comes from TCRdb applying MiXCR to the 5' RACE reads. Of about 470,000 distinct CDR3 sequences listed, approximately 23% are singletons. Sequenced: PBMCs or a T cell subset sorted from them (not recorded which). These TCRs come from an adult woman who had mild COVID-19 (a few samples of this study predate the infection). Cell type and time point are not known.

This chain uses TRBV2 with TRBJ2-2; D might be TRBD1 (5 bases). CDR3 size: 16 residues. The germline gives CDR1 SNHLY, CDR2 FYNNEI. The V end was cut by 3 bases, the J end by 4 bases, with 15 bases between. This chain's CDR3 is CASSDPEGAATGELFF. The CDR3 DNA sequence: TGTGCCAGCAGTGACCCTGAAGGGGCCGCCACCGGGGAGCTGTTTTTT.

This clonotype has a handful of counts. This chain uses TRBV15 with TRBJ2-2, with 9 nucleotides matching TRBD1. After removal of 11 bases from V and 5 bases from J, the junction contained 6 bases not matched to a gene. This CDR3 region has 13 residues. Germline-derived CDR1 and CDR2 are LNHNV and YYDKDF (reference sequence). In DNA form, the CDR3 reads TGTGCCGTCGGGACAGGGCCAACCGGGGAGCTGTTTTTT. Translated: CAVGTGPTGELFF. Variable domain in full (rest from reference TRBV15 and TRBJ2-2): DAMVIQNPRYQVTQFGKPVTLSCSQTLNHNVMYWYQQKSSQAPKLLFHYYDKDFNNEADTPDNFQSRRPNTSFCFLDIRSPGLGDTAMYLCAVGTGPTGELFFGEGSRLTVL.

This clonotype occurred a few times. The chain carries TRBV21-1 and TRBJ2-1. TRBV21-1 has pseudogene status. The CDR3 covers 16 residues. CDR3 region: CASSKPQRNSYNEQFF. The CDR3 DNA reads as TGTGCCAGCAGCAAACCTCAGCGGAACTCCTACAATGAGCAGTTCTTC.

DNA for the CDR3: TGTGCCAGCAGCTTAGTGCTAGCGGGGGGCACAGATACGCAGTATTTT. This encodes CASSLVLAGGTDTQYF. V is TRBV7-9 and J is TRBJ2-3; 10 nucleotides match TRBD2. Germline V gene lookup returns CDR1 SEHNR and CDR2 FQNEAQ (reference sequence). V shed 1 base, J shed 1 base, and the junction held 2 bases outside the gene matches. This CDR3 comprises 16 residues.

This chain connects TRBV5-4 to TRBJ2-1, with TRBD2 matching over 10 bases. The germline gives CDR1 SGHNT, CDR2 YYREEE (reference sequence). The CDR3 is 17 residues long. The trim removed 0 bases at V and 0 bases at J, leaving 3 bases unmatched. The CDR3 bases are TGTGCCAGCAGCTTGGGGGGACTAGCGCTCTCCTACAATGAGCAGTTCTTC. This gives the protein CASSLGGLALSYNEQFF.

This clonotype occurred many times. One end of the junction fails to match germline, which may point to a read error. This sequence joins TRBV5-5 and TRBJ2-1; tentatively, D is TRBD1 (5 bases). There are 15 residues in the CDR3. Germline V gives CDR1 SGHKS, CDR2 YYEKEE (reference sequence). Here the CDR3 reads CASTLEGQFHNEQFF. The DNA of the CDR3 is TGTGCCAGCACCTTGGAAGGACAATTTCACAATGAGCAGTTCTTC.

V and J are TRBV20-1 and TRBJ1-1; 8 bases align to TRBD1. The CDR3 totals 14 residues. In germline, CDR1 is DFQATT, CDR2 SNEGSKA (reference sequence). V shed 1 base, J shed 0 bases, and the junction held 1 base outside the gene matches. The chain's CDR3 is CSARATGVNTEAFF. CDR3 bases: TGCAGTGCTAGAGCGACAGGGGTGAACACTGAAGCTTTCTTT.

The J gene is TRBJ2-1, the V gene TRBV25-1; 11 bases line up with TRBD2. Germline V gene data show CDR1 as MGHDK and CDR2 as SYGVNS. The CDR3 spans 15 residues. V was pared by 5 bases and J by 3 bases, with 3 bases of the junction left unmatched. The CDR3 nucleotides read TGTGCCAGCAGTCTGACTAGCGGGGTCTACAATGAGCAGTTCTTC. It translates to CASSLTSGVYNEQFF. Complete variable domain (other parts from reference TRBV25-1 and TRBJ2-1): EADIYQTPRYLVIGTGKKITLECSQTMGHDKMYWYQQDPGMELHLIHYSYGVNSTEKGDLSSESTVSRIRTEHFPLTLESARPSHTSQYLCASSLTSGVYNEQFFGPGTRLTVL.

The sample holds many counts of this clonotype. The junction does not match germline at one end; this may be a read error. This sequence joins TRBV5-1 and TRBJ2-7; 8 bases are shared with TRBD1. CDR3 size: 14 residues. Germline V lookup: CDR1 SGHRS, CDR2 YFSETQ. The CDR3 DNA reads as TGTGCCAGCAGTTTGGACAGGGCGTCCTACGAGCAGTACTTC. This translates into CASSLDRASYEQYF.

The gene calls are TRBV27 and TRBJ2-2; 8 bases line up with TRBD2. CDR3 length: 16 residues. The V segment lost 4 bases and the J segment 3 bases; nucleotides outside the gene matches: 7. Germline-derived CDR1 and CDR2 are MNHEY and SMNVEV (reference sequence). CDR3: CASSSLLAEHTGELFF. Written as DNA, the CDR3 is TGTGCCAGCAGTTCATTACTAGCGGAGCACACCGGGGAGCTGTTTTTT.

This clonotype has only a few counts. The rearrangement joins TRBV27 to TRBJ2-2, with 9 bases fitting TRBD1. This CDR3 contains 18 residues. Germline assignment: CDR1 MNHEY and CDR2 SMNVEV (reference sequence). Trimming cost V 6 bases and J 5 bases; bases outside gene matches: 16. DNA of the CDR3: TGTGCCAGCAGGCCGGGACAGGGTGGAGTCGGGCGGACCGGGGAGCTGTTTTTT. As protein: CASRPGQGGVGRTGELFF.

The table lists this clonotype with many counts. CDR3 DNA: TGTGCCAGCATGGGGACAGGGGGCATGGATGAGCAGTTCTTC. Amino acid sequence: CASMGTGGMDEQFF. The chain carries TRBV25-1 and TRBJ2-1; 12 bases align to TRBD1. The CDR3 sequence is 14 residues long. V dropped 7 bases and J dropped 8; count of bases not matched to a gene: 6. From germline, CDR1 is MGHDK and CDR2 SYGVNS.

This chain uses TRBV7-3 with TRBJ2-3; TRBD1 is a possible D gene (5 bases). The length of the CDR3 is 14 residues. Trimming shortened V by 4 bases and J by 0 bases, and 8 bases separated the two germline ends. Germline V gives CDR1 SGHTA, CDR2 FQGTGA. The CDR3 loop reads CASSSGHSTDTQYF. In DNA, the CDR3 is TGTGCCAGCAGCTCCGGACATAGCACAGATACGCAGTATTTT.

A few counts support this clonotype. This rearrangement joins TRBV5-5 to TRBJ2-7; 12 bases agree with TRBD1. Germline-derived CDR1 and CDR2 are SGHKS and YYEKEE (reference sequence). V lost 3 bases, J lost 5 bases, and 3 bases stayed unmatched. The CDR3 totals 14 residues. CDR3 sequence (DNA): TGTGCCAGCAGCTGGGGACAGGGGGCCAACGAGCAGTACTTC. This translates into CASSWGQGANEQYF. The entire variable domain, with the rest obtained from reference TRBV5-5 and TRBJ2-7, is as follows: DAGVTQSPTHLIKTRGQQVTLRCSPISGHKSVSWYQQVLGQGPQFIFQYYEKEERGRGNFPDRFSARQFPNYSSELNVNALLLGDSALYLCASSWGQGANEQYFGPGTRLTVT.

This clonotype was observed a few times. This chain connects TRBV6-5 to TRBJ2-7, with 8 bases lining up with TRBD2. The CDR3 consists of 15 residues. Germline V gives CDR1 MNHEY, CDR2 SVGAGI. V lost 0 bases to trimming and J lost 7 bases; unmatched junction nucleotides: 8. The CDR3, as DNA: TGTGCCAGCAGTTACTCGGCGGGAGGTTCTAAAGAGCAGTACTTC. This translates into CASSYSAGGSKEQYF.

The genes are TRBV24-1 and TRBJ2-1, with 10 bases aligning to TRBD2. This CDR3 region has 17 residues. Germline V lookup: CDR1 KGHDR, CDR2 SFDVKD. J was trimmed by 7 bases and V by 4 bases; bases with no gene match: 12. CDR3 DNA: TGTGCCACCAGTGACCCGTGGGGAGCGGGAGGGGGAAATGAGCAGTTCTTC. Residues: CATSDPWGAGGGNEQFF.

The chain recombines TRBV19 with TRBJ2-7; 8 bases are shared with TRBD2. CDR1 is LNHDA and CDR2 is SQIVND in the germline V gene (reference sequence). After removal of 7 bases from V and 3 bases from J, the junction contained 5 bases not matched to a gene. The CDR3 extends over 13 amino acids. CDR3 region: CASTGGAGYEQYF. The CDR3 DNA sequence: TGTGCCAGTACGGGAGGGGCAGGCTACGAGCAGTACTTC.

This clonotype was found a few times. This chain uses TRBV5-1 with TRBJ2-7, with D possibly TRBD2 on 5 matching bases. Looked up from germline, CDR1 is SGHRS and CDR2 is YFSETQ. Trimming cost V 0 bases and J 3 bases, with 13 bases left between them. The CDR3 sequence is 15 residues long. The CDR3 bases are TGCGCCAGCAGCTTGGCCCTAGCCGGGGTCTACGAGCAGTACTTC. It is translated as CASSLALAGVYEQYF.

A few counts support this clonotype. The V gene is TRBV27, the J gene TRBJ2-3; D may be TRBD1 (6 bases). Germline assignment: CDR1 MNHEY and CDR2 SMNVEV (reference sequence). The V end was cut by 3 bases, the J end by 12 bases, with 16 bases between. This CDR3 has 13 amino acids. This CDR3 reads CASSFSWGRDQYF. The DNA of the CDR3 is TGTGCCAGCAGTTTCTCTTGGGGGCGTGATCAGTATTTT.

This chain connects TRBV7-3 to TRBJ2-7; TRBD2 agrees at 7 bases. Germline-derived CDR1 and CDR2 are SGHTA and FQGTGA. The CDR3 has 18 residues. With V trimmed by 1 base and J by 3 bases, 15 bases remained unmatched. The CDR3 DNA reads as TGTGCCAGCAGCTTAAATCCCCCGGCGGGGGATACGGGCTACGAGCAGTACTTC. The encoded protein is CASSLNPPAGDTGYEQYF.

The CDR3 nucleotides are TGTGCCAGCTCACCAAGGGACAGGGAAGTACTCCTCCACTTT. Its translation: CASSPRDREVLLHF. V is TRBV18 and J is TRBJ1-6, with TRBD1 matching over 9 bases. CDR1 and CDR2 (germline): KGHSH, LQKENI. Trimming cost V 2 bases and J 15 bases; bases outside gene matches: 8. This CDR3 contains 14 residues.

J is TRBJ2-3 and V is TRBV12-3 or TRBV12-4; D gene ambiguous. This CDR3 is 13 amino acids long. Trimming pared 2 bases from V and 14 bases from J, leaving 17 bases between. The CDR3 region has the DNA TGTGCCAGCAGTTTATCCCACCCCTCCCCGGGGTATTTT. This translates into CASSLSHPSPGYF.

V and J are TRBV3-1 and TRBJ2-7; either TRBD1 or TRBD2 may fit D (5 bases each). The germline V gene has CDR1 LGHDT and CDR2 YNNKEL (reference sequence). V was clipped by 0 bases and J by 3 bases, with 12 bases between them. The CDR3 runs to 15 residues. CDR3 DNA sequence: TGTGCCAGCAGCCAAGATCCGGGACCTCGCTACGAGCAGTACTTC. It specifies CASSQDPGPRYEQYF.

This clonotype was found a few times. The chain links TRBV14 to TRBJ2-7, with no clear D. With 0 bases removed from V and 4 bases from J, the gap between germline ends came to 10 bases. This CDR3 is 14 amino acids long. CDR1 is SGHDN and CDR2 is FVKESK in the germline V gene. CDR3: CASSQDPGRYEQYF. The DNA of the CDR3 is TGTGCCAGCAGCCAAGATCCGGGTAGATACGAGCAGTACTTC.

This clonotype was recorded a few times. The chain employs TRBV4-3 and TRBJ2-7, with D perhaps TRBD2 (6 bases). The V gene lost 3 bases and the J gene lost 6 bases, with 12 bases spanning the gap. From germline, CDR1 is LGHNA and CDR2 YSLEER. This CDR3 is built from 13 residues. CDR3 protein: CASSHDPGGEQYF. CDR3 DNA: TGCGCCAGCAGCCACGACCCCGGGGGCGAGCAGTACTTC.

This clonotype was recorded a few times. The J gene is TRBJ1-1, the V gene TRBV15; possibly TRBD1 for D (5 bases). Germline CDR1 reads LNHNV; CDR2 reads YYDKDF (reference sequence). This CDR3 is built from 15 residues. Trimming cost V 0 bases and J 9 bases, with 17 bases left between them. In DNA, the CDR3 is TGTGCCACCAGCAGAGAACGTCTCGGCCAGGGAAAAGCTTTCTTT. Protein sequence: CATSRERLGQGKAFF.

V is TRBV20-1 and J is TRBJ1-2, with TRBD1 as a possible D gene (6 bases). The CDR3 is 13 amino acids. Trimming stripped 6 bases from V and 2 bases from J, with 13 bases between. Per the germline V gene, CDR1 is DFQATT and CDR2 is SNEGSKA (reference sequence). The CDR3 loop is CSAAGGSNYGYTF. The CDR3, as DNA: TGCAGTGCGGCGGGGGGCTCGAACTATGGCTACACCTTC.

The rearrangement links TRBV29-1 to TRBJ2-7; D gene uncertain. V gave up 5 bases and J gave up 3 bases, with 17 bases separating them. CDR3 length: 14 amino acids. The germline CDR1 and CDR2 sequences are SQVTM and ANQGSEA. CDR3 sequence reads: CSVRGERPNYEQYF. As DNA, the CDR3 is TGCAGCGTTCGTGGGGAAAGACCTAACTACGAGCAGTACTTC.